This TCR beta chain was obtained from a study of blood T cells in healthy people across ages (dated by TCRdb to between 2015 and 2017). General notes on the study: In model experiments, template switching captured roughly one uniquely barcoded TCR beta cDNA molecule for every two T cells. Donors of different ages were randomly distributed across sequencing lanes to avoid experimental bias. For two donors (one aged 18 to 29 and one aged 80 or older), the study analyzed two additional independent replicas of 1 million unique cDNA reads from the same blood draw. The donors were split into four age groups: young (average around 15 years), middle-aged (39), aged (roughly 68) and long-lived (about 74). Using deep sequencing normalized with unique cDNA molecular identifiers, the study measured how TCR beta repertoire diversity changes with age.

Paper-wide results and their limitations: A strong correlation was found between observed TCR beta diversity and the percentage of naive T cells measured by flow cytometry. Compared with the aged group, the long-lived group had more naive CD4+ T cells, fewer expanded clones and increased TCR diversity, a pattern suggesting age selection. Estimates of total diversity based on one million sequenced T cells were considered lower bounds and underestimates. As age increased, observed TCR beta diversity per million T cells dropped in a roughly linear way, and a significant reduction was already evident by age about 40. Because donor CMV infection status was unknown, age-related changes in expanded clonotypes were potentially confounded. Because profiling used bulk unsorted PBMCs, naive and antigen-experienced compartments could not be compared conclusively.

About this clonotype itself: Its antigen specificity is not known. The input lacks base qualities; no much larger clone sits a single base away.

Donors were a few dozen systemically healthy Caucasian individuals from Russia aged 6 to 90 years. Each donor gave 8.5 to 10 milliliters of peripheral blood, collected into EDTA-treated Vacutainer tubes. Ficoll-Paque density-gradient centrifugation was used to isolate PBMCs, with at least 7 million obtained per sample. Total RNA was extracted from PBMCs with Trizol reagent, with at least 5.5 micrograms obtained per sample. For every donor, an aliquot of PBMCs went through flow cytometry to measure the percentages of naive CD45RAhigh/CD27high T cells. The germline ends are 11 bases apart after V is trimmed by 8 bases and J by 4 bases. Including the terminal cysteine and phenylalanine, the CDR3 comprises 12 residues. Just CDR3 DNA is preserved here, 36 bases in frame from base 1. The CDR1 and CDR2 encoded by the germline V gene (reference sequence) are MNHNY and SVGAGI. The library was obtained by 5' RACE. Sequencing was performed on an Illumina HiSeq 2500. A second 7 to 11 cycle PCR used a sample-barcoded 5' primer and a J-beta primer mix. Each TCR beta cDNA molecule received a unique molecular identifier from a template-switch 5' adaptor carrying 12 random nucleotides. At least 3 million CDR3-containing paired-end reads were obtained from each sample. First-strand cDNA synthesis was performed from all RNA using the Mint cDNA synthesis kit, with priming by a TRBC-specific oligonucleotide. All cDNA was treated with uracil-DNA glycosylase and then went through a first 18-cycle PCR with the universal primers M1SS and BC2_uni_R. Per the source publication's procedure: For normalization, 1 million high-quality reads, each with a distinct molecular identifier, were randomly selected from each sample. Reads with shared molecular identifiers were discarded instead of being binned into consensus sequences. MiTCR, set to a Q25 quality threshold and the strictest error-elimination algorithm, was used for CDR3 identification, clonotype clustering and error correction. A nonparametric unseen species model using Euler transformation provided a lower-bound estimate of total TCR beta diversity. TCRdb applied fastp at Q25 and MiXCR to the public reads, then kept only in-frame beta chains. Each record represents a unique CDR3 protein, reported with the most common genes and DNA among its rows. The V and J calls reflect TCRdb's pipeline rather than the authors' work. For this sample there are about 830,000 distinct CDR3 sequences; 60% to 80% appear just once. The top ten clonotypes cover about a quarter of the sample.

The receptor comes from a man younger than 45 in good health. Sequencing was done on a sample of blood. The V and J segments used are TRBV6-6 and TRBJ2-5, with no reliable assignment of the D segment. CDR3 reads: CASGDMAETQYF. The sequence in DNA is TGTGCCAGCGGTGACATGGCAGAGACCCAGTACTTC.